The clone carrying this T cell receptor beta chain appeared once. The V segment lost 4 bases and the J segment 6 bases; nucleotides outside the gene matches: 7. The germline V gene has CDR1 SGDLS and CDR2 YYNGEE. There are 14 residues in the CDR3. One Seattle source followed patients from active infection through their disease course. This sample was taken from a study of blood T cell repertoires in COVID-19. Study at large: The United States, Italy and Spain provided the acute and convalescent COVID-19 samples. Nucleic acid was either cDNA or gDNA, and it came from T cells, B-cell-depleted T cells, or PBMCs.

In the original processing: Quantification of nucleated cells was approximated via reference gene primer amplification. The table came from immunoSEQ multiplex PCR; TCRdb's copy has only in-frame clones and leaves some out. V and J calls and clone size are given by that table; D and trimming were obtained from the DNA. The data show more than 80,000 clones, with around 91% seen just once and over 6.5% held by the top ten. This TCR was recovered from a man between 18 and 29 years old with COVID-19, enrolled during active disease. V gene TRBV9 combines with J gene TRBJ2-3; 8 nucleotides agree with TRBD2. What was sequenced was peripheral blood. CDR3 sequence reads: CASSLSGAMDTQYF. The CDR3 DNA reads as TGTGCCAGCAGCCTTAGCGGGGCTATGGATACGCAGTATTTT.